This entry lists 28 T cell receptor beta chains sequenced from one sample in a study of T cell repertoires in cytomegalovirus infection. TCRdb redid the calling of the reads with MiXCR, one entry per CDR3 protein. The sample includes hundreds of thousands of distinct CDR3 sequences, about a third of them seen just once. The specimen was PBMCs. These receptors came from a human donor in good health (CMV status not recorded). Some clones in this sample may be carry-over from other donors' samples.

This clonotype was seen ten or more times. This rearrangement joins TRBV28 to TRBJ1-5; 7 bases match TRBD1. V dropped 6 bases and J dropped 0; count of bases not matched to a gene: 11. Germline V gives CDR1 MDHEN, CDR2 SYDVKM. The CDR3 runs to 17 residues. Written as DNA, the CDR3 is TGTGCCAGCAGCTCCCTCATGACAGGGAATAGCAATCAGCCCCAGCATTTT. Translation: CASSSLMTGNSNQPQHF.

This clonotype was detected a few times. The chain joins TRBV7-2 to TRBJ2-3; tentatively, D is TRBD1 (6 bases). The V end was cut by 2 bases, the J end by 1 base, with 10 bases between. The germline gives CDR1 SGHTA, CDR2 FQGNSA. The CDR3 runs 15 residues. CDR3 protein: CASSLQQGRTDTQYF. The CDR3 coding sequence is TGTGCCAGCAGCTTACAGCAGGGGCGCACAGATACGCAGTATTTT. Variable domain in full (rest from reference TRBV7-2 and TRBJ2-3): GAGVSQSPSNKVTEKGKDVELRCDPISGHTALYWYRQSLGQGLEFLIYFQGNSAPDKSGLPSDRFSAERTGGSVSTLTIQRTQQEDSAVYLCASSLQQGRTDTQYFGPGTRLTVL.

The gene calls are TRBV4-1 and TRBJ2-5, with TRBD1 matching over 9 bases. The CDR3 has 15 amino acids. Germline V gene data show CDR1 as MGHRA and CDR2 as YSYEKL. V was pared by 4 bases and J by 5 bases, with 8 bases of the junction left unmatched. CDR3 loop: CASSRGQGWTETQYF. DNA of the CDR3: TGCGCCAGCAGCCGGGGACAGGGCTGGACGGAGACCCAGTACTTC.

The rearrangement uses TRBV15 and TRBJ2-7, with no clear D. This CDR3 has 13 residues. CDR1 and CDR2 from the germline V gene are LNHNV and YYDKDF (reference sequence). V was clipped by 0 bases and J by 5 bases, with 8 bases between them. This CDR3 reads CATSRDRAHEQYF. The CDR3 nucleotides are TGTGCCACCAGCAGAGATCGGGCCCACGAGCAGTACTTC. Based on the CDR3 plus reference TRBV15 and TRBJ2-7, the full variable domain is DAMVIQNPRYQVTQFGKPVTLSCSQTLNHNVMYWYQQKSSQAPKLLFHYYDKDFNNEADTPDNFQSRRPNTSFCFLDIRSPGLGDTAMYLCATSRDRAHEQYFGPGTRLTVT.

The rearrangement joins TRBV28 to TRBJ2-3; tentatively, D is TRBD2 (6 bases). The CDR3 loop spans 14 amino acids. V gave up 7 bases and J gave up 2 bases, with 13 bases separating them. Looked up from germline, CDR1 is MDHEN and CDR2 is SYDVKM. This CDR3 is CASTAGLLTDTQYF. The CDR3 DNA reads TGTGCCAGCACCGCGGGACTTCTCACAGATACGCAGTATTTT.

The V and J genes are TRBV27 and TRBJ2-4; D unclear. This CDR3 is built from 17 residues. Trimming pared 2 bases from V and 0 bases from J, leaving 14 bases between. Germline CDR1 reads MNHEY; CDR2 reads SMNVEV (reference sequence). The CDR3 loop reads CASSLRAPAVAKNIQYF. CDR3 DNA sequence: TGTGCCAGCAGTTTAAGGGCGCCCGCAGTAGCCAAAAACATTCAGTACTTC.

The chain has TRBV6-6 and TRBJ2-3; 10 bases line up with TRBD2. Germline CDR1 reads MNHNY; CDR2 reads SVGAGI (reference sequence). This CDR3 has 16 residues. The J segment lost 3 bases and the V segment lost 6 bases, leaving 9 bases of the junction unmatched. The CDR3 is CASRQGTSETTDTQYF. The CDR3 DNA is TGTGCCAGCAGACAAGGGACTAGCGAGACTACAGATACGCAGTATTTT.

The genes are TRBV18 and TRBJ2-1, with D hard to call. CDR1 is KGHSH and CDR2 is LQKENI in the germline V gene. V lost 1 base and J lost 9, with 16 bases in between. The CDR3 has 15 residues. The CDR3 bases are TGTGCCAGCTCACCACTGAGCAGGACGGCCGGTGAGCAGTTCTTC. It translates to CASSPLSRTAGEQFF.

The chain combines TRBV6-9 with TRBJ2-1; 7 bases map to TRBD1. After removal of 6 bases from V and 4 bases from J, the junction contained 3 bases not matched to a gene. The length of the CDR3 is 13 residues. Germline CDR1 MNHGY, CDR2 SVAAGI. The CDR3 loop is CASSWDSYNEQFF. The CDR3 DNA follows: TGTGCCAGCAGCTGGGACAGTTACAATGAGCAGTTCTTC.

The rearrangement uses TRBV7-8 and TRBJ1-5, with D hard to call. V was clipped by 5 bases and J by 9 bases, with 14 bases between them. CDR3 length: 13 residues. Germline CDR1 reads SGHVS; CDR2 reads FQNEAQ. The CDR3 loop reads CASSPDGVRPQHF. In DNA form, the CDR3 reads TGTGCCAGCAGCCCGGATGGGGTGCGGCCCCAGCATTTT.

The chain joins TRBV12-5 to TRBJ2-1; D ambiguous. The CDR3 runs to 16 residues. Germline-derived CDR1 and CDR2 are LGHNT and FRNRAP. Between the trimmed V and J ends, which lost 0 bases and 0 bases, there was a span of 9 bases. CDR3 nucleotides: TGTGCTAGTGGTTTGGTACTATCCTCCTCCTACAATGAGCAGTTCTTC. Translated: CASGLVLSSSYNEQFF.

The genes are TRBV3-1 and TRBJ2-1; TRBD1 matches 7 bases. The germline gives CDR1 LGHDT, CDR2 YNNKEL (reference sequence). V lost 5 bases, J lost 4 bases, and 5 bases stayed unmatched. This CDR3 has 14 amino acids. Written as DNA, the CDR3 is TGTGCCAGCAGCAGGACAGGAAAATACAATGAGCAGTTCTTC. This encodes CASSRTGKYNEQFF.

The chain couples TRBV13 to TRBJ1-1; possibly TRBD1 for D (6 bases). Deletions cut 0 bases from V and 3 bases from J, with 14 bases between. Germline V gene lookup returns CDR1 PRHDT and CDR2 FYEKMQ (reference sequence). There are 16 residues in the CDR3. CDR3 sequence reads: CASSLGQGLRYTEAFF. The CDR3 DNA reads TGTGCCAGCAGCTTAGGACAGGGTCTGAGGTACACTGAAGCTTTCTTT.

This clonotype has more than one count but fewer than ten. This chain joins TRBV6-1 and TRBJ2-1; D assignment may be TRBD1 or TRBD2 (6 bases each). The CDR3 consists of 14 residues. The V gene's germline CDR1 is MNHNS and CDR2 SASEGT. The V and J ends lost 8 bases and 4 bases respectively, with 15 bases between them. The CDR3 sequence is CASAWGASYNEQFF. Here the CDR3 DNA reads TGTGCCAGCGCTTGGGGGGCATCTTACAATGAGCAGTTCTTC.

J is TRBJ1-3 and V is TRBV7-2, with 9 bases that match TRBD1. The germline V gene has CDR1 SGHTA and CDR2 FQGNSA. The trim removed 5 bases at V and 4 bases at J, leaving 9 bases unmatched. This CDR3 region has 16 residues. CDR3 nucleotides: TGTGCCAGCAGCCACGGACAGGGGATAAGAGGAAACACCATATATTTT. Translating gives CASSHGQGIRGNTIYF.

This clonotype was counted a few times. The CDR3 protein is CASSPRERASSYGYTF. CDR3 coding DNA: TGTGCCAGCAGCCCACGGGAACGGGCCTCTTCCTATGGCTACACCTTC. This sequence joins TRBV7-8 and TRBJ1-2; D unresolved. The CDR3 totals 16 residues. Trimming took 5 bases from V and 4 from J, leaving 20 bases between them. Per germline, CDR1 SGHVS and CDR2 FQNEAQ.

This clonotype occurred many times. The chain recombines TRBV11-2 with TRBJ1-4; D ambiguous. Germline V CDR1 and CDR2: SGHAT, FQNNGV. CDR3 length: 15 residues. The ends were cut back, 5 bases at V and 3 bases at J, with 13 bases in the middle. CDR3 protein: CASSMGTAANEKLFF. CDR3 in DNA: TGTGCCAGCAGCATGGGCACCGCGGCTAATGAAAAACTGTTTTTT.

This clonotype has just one count. One end of the junction fails to match germline, which may point to a read error. V usage is TRBV4-1 and J usage is TRBJ1-1; the D is unclear. The CDR3 is made up of 13 amino acids. Germline V lookup: CDR1 MGHRA, CDR2 YSYEKL. The CDR3 DNA reads as TGTGCCAGCAGCCAGGCCAAGAACACTGAAGCTTTCTTT. Translated, it gives CASSQAKNTEAFF.

The V and J genes are TRBV29-1 and TRBJ2-7; TRBD1 is a possible D gene (6 bases). The V end lost 4 bases, the J end lost 5 bases, and 12 bases lay between the germline ends. Germline V gene sequence: CDR1 SQVTM, CDR2 ANQGSEA. The CDR3 is made up of 12 amino acids. CDR3 region: CSVAYRDDEQYF. In nucleotides, the CDR3 is TGCAGCGTTGCTTACAGGGATGACGAGCAGTACTTC.

Many counts were recorded for this clonotype. V usage is TRBV7-2 and J usage is TRBJ1-2; 7 bases are shared with TRBD1. Germline loops: CDR1 SGHTA, CDR2 FQGNSA. V lost 1 base and J lost 7; bases outside the gene matches: 12. The CDR3 sequence is 16 residues long. The CDR3 coding sequence is TGTGCCAGCAGCTTAGTGGAGGGCCCCAGGGGGGGTGGCTACACCTTC. Translated, it gives CASSLVEGPRGGGYTF.

The chain joins TRBV19 to TRBJ1-3, with a weak D call TRBD1 (5 bases). The germline V and J ends were trimmed by 7 bases and 1 base, with 17 bases remaining between them. CDR3 size: 16 residues. Germline assignment: CDR1 LNHDA and CDR2 SQIVND (reference sequence). The CDR3 coding sequence is TGTGCCAGTACCCATCGGGACGGAACTTCTGGAAACACCATATATTTT. Its protein is CASTHRDGTSGNTIYF.

About this clonotype itself: Given a much more abundant clone one base away, this may be a read error. This CDR3 fails to terminate in the conserved phenylalanine or tryptophan, so it likely reflects a read error. The rearrangement joins TRBV7-8 to TRBJ1-4; TRBD1 agrees at 7 bases. Germline loops: CDR1 SGHVS, CDR2 FQNEAQ. The CDR3 extends over 15 amino acids. V shed 2 bases, J shed 2 bases, and the junction held 2 bases outside the gene matches. The CDR3 DNA is TGTGCCAGCAGCTTAAACAGGGGTACTAATGAAAAACTGTTTTGT. It specifies CASSLNRGTNEKLFC.

CDR3 DNA sequence: TGTGCCAGCAGTCCCGAACGAAACAGGGATCGGGGACAGCCCCAGCATTTT. Its translation is CASSPERNRDRGQPQHF. The rearrangement links TRBV12-3 or TRBV12-4 to TRBJ1-5; D is perhaps TRBD1 (6 bases). This CDR3 spans 17 amino acids. The V and J ends lost 5 bases and 7 bases respectively, with 24 bases between them.

This clonotype was found a few times. The chain links TRBV20-1 to TRBJ2-3, with 7 bases fitting TRBD1. V gave up 4 bases and J gave up 2 bases; unmatched junction bases: 9. CDR1 and CDR2 from the germline V gene are DFQATT and SNEGSKA (reference sequence). This CDR3 is built from 15 residues. In DNA form, the CDR3 reads TGCAGTGCTAACCCGGTGACAGGGTACACAGATACGCAGTATTTT. This gives the protein CSANPVTGYTDTQYF.

The rearrangement uses TRBV2 and TRBJ1-2; the D gene is possibly TRBD1 (5 bases). Germline lookup yields CDR1 SNHLY and CDR2 FYNNEI. The CDR3 runs 12 residues. V lost 2 bases and J lost 5, with 6 bases in between. The CDR3 DNA reads as TGTGCCAGCAGTGAAAAGGGGTATGGCTACACCTTC. This sequence encodes CASSEKGYGYTF.

The V call is TRBV5-1, the J call TRBJ1-2, with D unclear. This CDR3 region has 14 residues. Trimming left V 0 bases short and J 4 bases short, with 10 bases between. Germline lookup yields CDR1 SGHRS and CDR2 YFSETQ. CDR3 loop: CASSLGTRAYGYTF. The CDR3 DNA reads as TGCGCCAGCAGCTTGGGCACCCGAGCCTATGGCTACACCTTC.

A few counts support this clonotype. The chain recombines TRBV12-3 or TRBV12-4 with TRBJ1-1, with D perhaps matching TRBD1 (6 bases). With 4 bases removed from V and 7 bases from J, the gap between germline ends came to 19 bases. The CDR3 contains 15 residues. The CDR3 sequence: CASSWGAGRRSEAFF. Written as DNA, the CDR3 is TGTGCCAGCAGTTGGGGGGCAGGGAGACGAAGTGAAGCTTTCTTT.

This clonotype was detected a few times. The chain is built from TRBV19 and TRBJ2-1, with TRBD2 matching 10 bases. Losses at the gene ends were 7 bases for V and 3 bases for J; bases not matched to a gene: 3. The germline V gene encodes CDR1 LNHDA and CDR2 SQIVND (reference sequence). The CDR3 has 14 residues. The CDR3 reads CASKREGLYNEQFF. CDR3 bases: TGTGCCAGTAAGCGGGAGGGCCTCTACAATGAGCAGTTCTTC.